The T cell receptor (beta chain) under discussion was sequenced for a study of T cells in Graves' hyperthyroidism and ophthalmopathy (dated by TCRdb to between 2018 and 2021). Study-level background: Peripheral blood samples were taken at the time of initial diagnosis, prior to any treatment. The 100 or so discovery patients were randomly split 7:3 into training and test sets. The study also compared thyroid tissue and blood T-cell repertoires from about six Graves' hyperthyroidism patients. TCR V-J signatures able to tell the groups apart were searched for in a discovery cohort of 100 or so patients, of whom around 42 had Graves' ophthalmopathy and around 57 had stable Graves' hyperthyroidism. Following sampling, methimazole starting at 30 mg daily was given to hyperthyroidism patients, and high-dose intravenous methylprednisolone was given to ophthalmopathy patients. Prospective prediction of ophthalmopathy was tested in an independent validation cohort consisting of 18 hyperthyroidism patients and some 16 patients who later progressed to ophthalmopathy. According to the paper, TCR Vbeta CDR3 sequencing was carried out on over 130 peripheral blood samples, which came from 40 to 45 ophthalmopathy, under 80 hyperthyroidism and roughly 17 progressor patients.

TCR beta CDR3 regions were amplified from RNA transcripts. A first-round RT-PCR of the TCR CDR3 used the HTBI primer set with the Qiagen OneStep RT-PCR kit. A second multiplex PCR round built the libraries, followed by size selection and purification. Paired-end sequencing of the libraries was performed with 100 bp reads on an Illumina HiSeq2000. The original pipeline was this. SOAPnuke was used to process the raw data, throwing out any read that contained adapters or uncalled bases, had a mean Phred below 15, or lacked an exact constant-primer or identifier match. COPE v1.2.5 was used to merge high-quality paired reads, and clonotypes were defined as unique nucleotide sequences. MiTCR v1.1 was used to align the clonotypes against IMGT TRBV, TRBD and TRBJ reference segments. The analysis included only V-J combinations with a frequency above 0.0001, which together covered more than 99% of the repertoires. The TCS score was defined as F50 (clonal expansion) divided by E x V (chaos), with BLOSUM62-based TCRdist calculated between CDR3 peptides within each V-J. Welch's t-statistics and random forest reduced 500 to 550 V-J features to some 14, which were used in a naive Bayes classifier (R e1071). The Morisita-Horn index was used to measure how similar the thyroid and blood repertoires were. TCRdb ran its own pipeline on the public reads, namely fastp trimming at Q25 and MiXCR clone calling, and kept in-frame beta chains. Under each unique CDR3 protein, matching rows form one entry showing the most common genes and DNA. V and J calls and clone size were set by TCRdb, not the authors. For this sample there are roughly 710,000 distinct CDR3 sequences; 35% appear just once. The ten largest clonotypes hold around 29% of the sample.

A patient counted as having stable Graves' hyperthyroidism if no progression to ophthalmopathy occurred over 18 months of follow-up. Hyperthyroidism patients were aged 18 to 65 years and newly diagnosed, with disease duration of less than 2 months. Any patient with an uncontrolled infection, another autoimmune disease, pregnancy or lactation was excluded. Diagnoses were based on clinical symptoms, serum thyroxine and TRAb, thyroid ultrasound and orbital computed tomography. PBMCs were isolated from around 10 ml of fresh peripheral blood by Ficoll-Paque density gradient centrifugation. Total RNA was extracted using Trizol reagent, and RNA quality was assessed on an Agilent 2100 Bioanalyzer. Measured from the cysteine to the phenylalanine, the CDR3 is 13 residues long. Only the CDR3 region is kept as DNA, spanning 39 bases read in frame from base 1. Trimming at the junction amounts to 7 bases on V and 2 bases on J, and the germline ends lie 11 bases apart. CDR1 and CDR2 were assigned from the germline V gene as ENHRY and SYGVKD.

This clonotype came up many times. Which antigen it targets is not known. Nothing much larger sits one base from this clone, and base qualities are not available. The paper as a whole reports these results and caveats: No statistical method was used to set the sample size in advance, and investigators knew the group allocation. A 13 V-J signature model separated ophthalmopathy from stable hyperthyroidism, with approximately 87% sensitivity and about 81% specificity in cross-validation and 80%/75% in testing. In validation, the model predicted progression to ophthalmopathy with approximately 69% sensitivity and roughly 72% specificity, a median of about six months before onset. Most expanded thyroid clonotypes (frequency above 0.001) were also found in blood, which suggests that blood repertoires may mirror thyroid immune responses.

This TCR came from a woman aged 40 to 50 with Graves' hyperthyroidism. The chain links TRBV10-3 with TRBJ1-1; TRBD1 could be the D gene, as 5 bases match. The sample taken for sequencing was blood. The DNA sequence follows: TGTGCCATCACAGGGACGGTAAACACTGAAGCTTTCTTT. This translates into CAITGTVNTEAFF.